This T cell receptor beta chain derives from a study of T cells expressing NK-cell markers. This CDR3 contains 15 residues. In germline, CDR1 is SGHAT, CDR2 FQNNGV. TCRdb reprocessed the 5' RACE reads, with one entry per CDR3 protein and no DNA. The sample's table shows 500,000 to 700,000 distinct CDR3 sequences. The sample taken for sequencing was blood T cells: a sorted CD56 or NKG2C T cell subset, CD4+ or CD8+ T cells, or bulk PBMC T cells (not recorded which). The chain has TRBV11-2 and TRBJ2-3; TCRdb indicates TRBD1, and absent DNA this call remains unverified. This receptor was identified in a man younger than 35 in good health. CDR3 residues: CASSLGDRGGDTQYF.